This T cell receptor beta chain was captured by sequencing in a study of siplizumab effects on memory and regulatory T cells (dated by TCRdb to about 2019). Study-level background: The study looked at the effect of siplizumab, an anti-CD2 antibody, on alloreactive T-cell subsets in allogeneic mixed lymphocyte reactions made from human PBMCs. Overall study results and their limits: Roughly 80-97% of proliferating CD4+ or CD8+ clones could not be assigned a naive or memory phenotype. In reactions with siplizumab, an average of around 70% of mappable alloreactive CD4+ clones were Treg-derived, compared with roughly 30% in control reactions. The cumulative frequency of alloreactive sequences that could be traced back to unstimulated CD4+ memory T cells was significantly reduced by siplizumab. Unstimulated naive T cells appeared to be more diverse than memory T cells, and naive cells seemed to make a substantial contribution to the alloresponse. Whether proliferating Tregs from siplizumab cultures actually had suppressive function was not functionally confirmed. Because sequences below about 10^-5 frequency were poorly captured, only a minor fraction of alloreactive clones could be mapped to unstimulated subsets.

The library was obtained by the immunoSEQ multiplex PCR assay. The deep sequencing platform assayed about 91,000 TCR templates per sample. Genomic DNA extracted from sorted T cells was used for TCRbeta CDR3 sequencing. Per the original workflow: The R programming language was used for clonal analysis of TCRbeta CDR3 data. Alloreactive CD4+ and CD8+ clones were identified by comparing unstimulated samples to CFSE-low samples taken after the reaction. Alloreactive CD4+ clones were assigned to regulatory or non-regulatory origin by matching sequences to sorted unstimulated Treg and non-Treg repertoires. As stored in TCRdb, this immuneACCESS dataset retains in-frame rearrangements with V and J assigned. A fraction of the clones does not appear; measured against another copy, unresolved V genes explain less than half of the discrepancy, and the remainder lacks a known reason. V and J calls and clone size follow that table, whereas D and trimming were derived from the DNA. A total of tens of thousands of clones appear in this sample, more than 95% of them only once. In total, the top ten clones hold around 0.031% of the sample.

The V and J ends are trimmed by 2 bases and 3 bases, leaving 16 bases between them. CDR1 and CDR2 (KGHSH, LQKENI) derive from the germline V gene. Taken from cysteine to phenylalanine, the CDR3 has 16 residues. The retained sequence is limited to the CDR3, 48 bases, with the frame set at the first base. A word on this clone: Its antigen is unknown. Base qualities are not recorded, but no much larger clone differs from it by a single base.

In three donor pairs, further sequencing was done on unstimulated CD8+ naive, CD4+ memory, CD8+ TEMRA, CD4+ naive and CD8+ effector memory subsets. Sorted unstimulated T cells and proliferating T cells recovered from mixed lymphocyte reactions were subjected to TCRbeta CDR3 sequencing. Fresh whole blood from more than 8 HLA-typed healthy donors was used as the source from which PBMCs were isolated. The chain was built from TRBV18 and TRBJ1-2; TRBD1 could be the D gene, as 5 bases match. The TCR comes from a human donor in good health. Input material: naive CD4+ T cells sorted from blood. Per the publication, the cell subset or site label means: unstimulated naive T cells. The DNA is TGTGCCAGCTCACCATCGAGGGACGGACCCCACTATGGCTACACCTTC. This codes for CASSPSRDGPHYGYTF.